The next 28 T cell receptor beta chains were all read from a single sample in a study of identical twins. One entry per CDR3 protein results from TCRdb running MiXCR on the 5' RACE reads. In the table there are around 490,000 distinct CDR3 sequences, approximately 20% of which are singletons. This same sample was also taken into another study, of yellow fever vaccine responses in identical twins.

Sequencing input: CD4+ T cells sorted from blood. Source of these receptors: a woman younger than 35 in good health.

This chain joins TRBV15 and TRBJ2-1, with TRBD2 identical over 9 bases. The germline gives CDR1 LNHNV, CDR2 YYDKDF (reference sequence). The trim removed 5 bases at V and 7 bases at J, leaving 12 bases unmatched. The CDR3 contains 16 residues. CDR3 protein: CATSPLGGRARNEQFF. The DNA of the CDR3 is TGTGCCACCAGCCCCCTCGGCGGGAGGGCCAGGAATGAGCAGTTCTTC.

The CDR3 loop reads CASSYSLGGRDGYTF. The CDR3 DNA reads as TGTGCCAGCAGTTACTCATTGGGGGGTCGGGATGGCTACACCTTC. V and J are TRBV6-5 and TRBJ1-2, with D possibly being TRBD1 (5 bases). V was cut by 0 bases and J by 6 bases, with 14 bases left in between. Germline CDR1 MNHEY, CDR2 SVGAGI. This CDR3 is built from 15 residues.

This clonotype has ten or more counts. The chain couples TRBV10-3 to TRBJ1-1, with D hard to call. V lost 4 bases to trimming and J lost 7 bases, with 7 bases between them. This CDR3 is built from 11 residues. CDR1 is ENHRY, CDR2 SYGVKD, per germline. CDR3 sequence reads: CAISGIHEAFF. CDR3 nucleotides: TGTGCCATCAGTGGAATTCATGAAGCTTTCTTT.

This clonotype was seen a few times. The genes are TRBV28 and TRBJ2-7; possibly TRBD1 for D (6 bases). Trimming removed 3 bases from V and 1 base from J, with 13 bases in between. There are 15 residues in the CDR3. Germline CDR1 reads MDHEN; CDR2 reads SYDVKM. The CDR3 loop reads CASSLYGQGSYEQYF. In DNA form, the CDR3 reads TGTGCCAGCAGTTTGTATGGGCAGGGGTCCTACGAGCAGTACTTC.

V is TRBV14 and J is TRBJ2-6; tentatively, D is TRBD1 or TRBD2 (5 bases each). Per germline, CDR1 SGHDN and CDR2 FVKESK. V was clipped by 6 bases and J by 0 bases, with 18 bases between them. The CDR3 loop spans 18 amino acids. CDR3 bases: TGTGCCAGCAGTCCGGGGCTGGGCCCTCCCTCTGGGGCCAACGTCCTGACTTTC. It specifies CASSPGLGPPSGANVLTF. The variable domain in full, with the rest retrieved from reference TRBV14 and TRBJ2-6, is EAGVTQFPSHSVIEKGQTVTLRCDPISGHDNLYWYRRVMGKEIKFLLHFVKESKQDESGMPNNRFLAERTGGTYSTLKVQPAELEDSGVYFCASSPGLGPPSGANVLTFGAGSRLTVL.

J is TRBJ1-1 and V is TRBV11-2; TRBD1 matches at 7 bases. Germline lookup yields CDR1 SGHAT and CDR2 FQNNGV. The ends lost 5 bases at V and 0 bases at J; junction bases unmatched: 6. CDR3 length equals 15 residues. Here the CDR3 DNA reads TGTGCCAGCAGCCCGCGACAGGGCATGAACACTGAAGCTTTCTTT. Translated: CASSPRQGMNTEAFF.

This clonotype was counted only a few times. V usage is TRBV7-2 and J usage is TRBJ2-1, with 7 bases fitting TRBD2. The CDR3 extends over 16 amino acids. Germline loops: CDR1 SGHTA, CDR2 FQGNSA. The junction had 7 bases not matched to a gene; V was cut back by 3 bases and J by 2 bases. The CDR3 loop reads CASSFQAGTTYNEQFF. The CDR3 coding sequence is TGTGCCAGCAGCTTCCAGGCCGGGACTACCTACAATGAGCAGTTCTTC. Variable domain in full (rest from reference TRBV7-2 and TRBJ2-1): GAGVSQSPSNKVTEKGKDVELRCDPISGHTALYWYRQSLGQGLEFLIYFQGNSAPDKSGLPSDRFSAERTGGSVSTLTIQRTQQEDSAVYLCASSFQAGTTYNEQFFGPGTRLTVL.

The J gene is TRBJ2-2, the V gene TRBV5-1; 10 nucleotides agree with TRBD2. Germline-derived CDR1 and CDR2 are SGHRS and YFSETQ. The CDR3 is made up of 14 amino acids. The V segment lost 4 bases and the J segment 6 bases; nucleotides outside the gene matches: 3. The DNA for the CDR3 is TGCGCCAGCAGCCTGGGACTAGCGCCCGGGGAGCTGTTTTTT. This codes for CASSLGLAPGELFF.

The rearrangement uses TRBV12-3 or TRBV12-4 and TRBJ1-3, with D uncertain. The CDR3 has 13 amino acids. Trimming removed 5 bases from V and 0 bases from J, with 5 bases in between. The chain's CDR3 is CASSVSSGNTIYF. In nucleotides, the CDR3 is TGTGCCAGCAGTGTTTCCTCTGGAAACACCATATATTTT.

This clonotype has a handful of counts. The chain recombines TRBV6-5 with TRBJ2-5; D gene unclear. Germline CDR1 MNHEY, CDR2 SVGAGI. Between the trimmed V and J ends, which lost 0 bases and 6 bases, there was a span of 14 bases. The CDR3 is made up of 15 amino acids. The CDR3 loop reads CASSYSSLETKTQYF. The CDR3 bases are TGTGCCAGCAGTTACTCTAGTCTAGAAACGAAGACCCAGTACTTC.

The chain joins TRBV7-8 to TRBJ2-1; 11 nucleotides line up with TRBD2. CDR3 size: 15 residues. V lost 2 bases, J lost 9 bases, and 6 bases stayed unmatched. Germline values: CDR1 SGHVS, CDR2 FQNEAQ. CDR3: CASSLSSGRVGEQFF. The CDR3 DNA reads TGTGCCAGCAGCTTAAGTAGCGGGAGGGTGGGTGAGCAGTTCTTC.

This clonotype was seen a handful of times. The rearrangement uses TRBV7-9 and TRBJ2-2; 7 nucleotides agree with TRBD1. CDR1 is SEHNR and CDR2 is FQNEAQ in the germline V gene (reference sequence). The CDR3 contains 13 residues. The V and J ends lost 6 bases and 2 bases, in that order; junction bases with no gene match: 0. The CDR3 region is CASRGGNTGELFF. CDR3 DNA: TGTGCCAGCAGAGGGGGCAACACCGGGGAGCTGTTTTTT.

This clonotype appeared a few times. The chain is built from TRBV28 and TRBJ2-7, with 7 bases aligning to TRBD2. V trimming: 7 bases; J trimming: 1 base; junction bases outside the gene matches: 16. The germline V gene encodes CDR1 MDHEN and CDR2 SYDVKM. CDR3 size: 17 residues. The DNA of the CDR3 is TGTGCCAGCACCTCGCGGGGGATAATCCCAGGGTCCTACGAGCAGTACTTC. As protein: CASTSRGIIPGSYEQYF. Together with reference TRBV28 and TRBJ2-7, the CDR3 gives the full variable domain: DVKVTQSSRYLVKRTGEKVFLECVQDMDHENMFWYRQDPGLGLRLIYFSYDVKMKEKGDIPEGYSVSREKKERFSLILESASTNQTSMYLCASTSRGIIPGSYEQYFGPGTRLTVT.

This chain uses TRBV5-1 with TRBJ2-1; 10 bases match TRBD2. The V segment lost 4 bases and the J segment 3 bases; nucleotides outside the gene matches: 10. The germline gives CDR1 SGHRS, CDR2 YFSETQ. This CDR3 spans 17 amino acids. Here the CDR3 DNA reads TGCGCCAGCAGCCTAAGAAACCCTAGCGGGAGCTACAATGAGCAGTTCTTC. Protein product: CASSLRNPSGSYNEQFF. Combining the CDR3 with reference TRBV5-1 and TRBJ2-1 gives the whole variable domain KAGVTQTPRYLIKTRGQQVTLSCSPISGHRSVSWYQQTPGQGLQFLFEYFSETQRNKGNFPGRFSGRQFSNSRSEMNVSTLELGDSALYLCASSLRNPSGSYNEQFFGPGTRLTVL.

V is TRBV27 and J is TRBJ2-3, with a weak D call TRBD1 (5 bases). CDR1 and CDR2 (germline): MNHEY, SMNVEV (reference sequence). The CDR3 is made up of 14 amino acids. V lost 6 bases, J lost 11 bases, and 21 bases lay in between. CDR3: CASREGTWGYGQYF. The DNA of the CDR3 is TGTGCCAGCAGAGAAGGCACATGGGGCTATGGGCAGTATTTT.

In its sample, this clonotype was seen a few times. The chain recombines TRBV11-2 with TRBJ2-3; D might be TRBD2 (6 bases). Trimming removed 4 bases from V and 1 base from J, with 12 bases in between. Per the germline V gene, CDR1 is SGHAT and CDR2 is FQNNGV. CDR3 size: 15 residues. CDR3 sequence: CASSWITGGTDTQYF. The CDR3 DNA reads as TGTGCCAGCAGCTGGATAACGGGGGGCACAGATACGCAGTATTTT.

This clonotype appeared a few times. CDR3: CASIARNSPGELFF. In DNA form, the CDR3 reads TGTGCCAGCATCGCACGGAATTCTCCCGGGGAGCTGTTTTTT. The chain links TRBV6-1 to TRBJ2-2; D is ambiguous. The CDR3 contains 14 residues. Germline CDR1 and CDR2: MNHNS and SASEGT. The germline V and J ends were trimmed by 7 bases and 6 bases, with 15 bases remaining between them.

This chain uses TRBV12-3 or TRBV12-4 with TRBJ2-2; D unresolved. The V and J ends lost 3 bases and 5 bases respectively, with 4 bases between them. This CDR3 comprises 12 residues. The CDR3 reads CASSFVTGELFF. CDR3 coding DNA: TGTGCCAGCAGTTTTGTTACCGGGGAGCTGTTTTTT.

This clonotype was seen more than once but under ten times. CDR3 in DNA: TGCGCCAGCAGCACCGGACCGAGGAACACTGAAGCTTTCTTT. Encoded protein: CASSTGPRNTEAFF. V usage is TRBV5-1 and J usage is TRBJ1-1; D ambiguous. Trimming left V 4 bases short and J 1 base short, with 11 bases between. This CDR3 is 14 amino acids long. Germline CDR1 is SGHRS and CDR2 is YFSETQ. Filled out from reference TRBV5-1 and TRBJ1-1, the complete variable domain reads KAGVTQTPRYLIKTRGQQVTLSCSPISGHRSVSWYQQTPGQGLQFLFEYFSETQRNKGNFPGRFSGRQFSNSRSEMNVSTLELGDSALYLCASSTGPRNTEAFFGQGTRLTVV.

The chain recombines TRBV25-1 with TRBJ2-2; tentative D call: TRBD2 (6 bases). The V end was cut by 2 bases, the J end by 4 bases, with 8 bases between. The germline gives CDR1 MGHDK, CDR2 SYGVNS. The CDR3 contains 14 residues. CDR3 nucleotides: TGTGCCAGCAGTGAACGGGGAGGCACCGGGGAGCTGTTTTTT. Translated: CASSERGGTGELFF. The full variable domain, its missing parts supplied by reference TRBV25-1 and TRBJ2-2, is EADIYQTPRYLVIGTGKKITLECSQTMGHDKMYWYQQDPGMELHLIHYSYGVNSTEKGDLSSESTVSRIRTEHFPLTLESARPSHTSQYLCASSERGGTGELFFGEGSRLTVL.

The chain couples TRBV19 to TRBJ2-1; 7 bases line up with TRBD2. Looked up from germline, CDR1 is LNHDA and CDR2 is SQIVND (reference sequence). This CDR3 region has 15 residues. V lost 4 bases, J lost 4 bases, and 7 bases stayed unmatched. In DNA form, the CDR3 reads TGTGCCAGTAGTAACGTCGCAGCGGGGTACAATGAGCAGTTCTTC. Translated: CASSNVAAGYNEQFF.

The J gene is TRBJ2-3, the V gene TRBV20-1; D gene uncertain. CDR3 length equals 15 residues. Trimming removed 8 bases at V and 2 bases at J, with 20 bases between. Looked up from germline, CDR1 is DFQATT and CDR2 is SNEGSKA (reference sequence). The CDR3 nucleotides are TGCAGTCCCAAGACTTCTTGGGCCGACACAGATACGCAGTATTTT. Protein: CSPKTSWADTDTQYF.

This clonotype came up a few times. This chain links TRBV2 with TRBJ2-3; TRBD1 aligns across 8 bases. The V and J ends lost 4 bases and 0 bases, in that order; junction bases with no gene match: 3. Germline CDR1 SNHLY, CDR2 FYNNEI. This CDR3 spans 15 amino acids. CDR3 sequence: CASSGNRGSTDTQYF. The DNA for the CDR3 is TGTGCCAGCAGTGGCAACAGGGGGAGCACAGATACGCAGTATTTT.

This clonotype was detected only a few times. The V call is TRBV3-1, the J call TRBJ2-1; D is uncertain. CDR1 and CDR2 (germline): LGHDT, YNNKEL (reference sequence). V was trimmed by 4 bases and J by 2 bases, leaving 15 bases between them. This CDR3 contains 16 residues. The CDR3 DNA reads TGTGCCAGCAGCCCTGGCCCAGCCACTACCTACAATGAGCAGTTCTTC. Protein: CASSPGPATTYNEQFF.

This sequence joins TRBV15 and TRBJ2-5; 7 nucleotides line up with TRBD1. The junction had 9 bases not matched to a gene; V was cut back by 0 bases and J by 5 bases. CDR1 and CDR2 from the germline V gene are LNHNV and YYDKDF (reference sequence). The CDR3 sequence is 16 residues long. For the CDR3, the DNA is TGTGCCACCAGCAGAGATCCGGTGACAGGGCTGGAGACCCAGTACTTC. It specifies CATSRDPVTGLETQYF.

The table lists this clonotype with a few counts. The V gene is TRBV12-3 or TRBV12-4, the J gene TRBJ2-3; TRBD2 aligns across 9 bases. CDR3 size: 15 residues. Losses at the gene ends were 5 bases for V and 2 bases for J; bases not matched to a gene: 5. The CDR3 sequence: CASSLIAGVTDTQYF. In DNA form, the CDR3 reads TGTGCCAGCAGTCTCATAGCGGGAGTCACAGATACGCAGTATTTT.

This rearrangement joins TRBV6-1 to TRBJ1-4; D perhaps matches TRBD1 (5 bases). This CDR3 region has 14 residues. V was trimmed by 6 bases and J by 5 bases, leaving 13 bases between them. CDR1 is MNHNS and CDR2 is SASEGT in the germline V gene. CDR3 sequence (DNA): TGTGCCAGCAGCAGGGACGCGGGAAATGAAAAACTGTTTTTT. Translating gives CASSRDAGNEKLFF.

The rearrangement uses TRBV12-3 or TRBV12-4 and TRBJ2-1; no definite D call. The CDR3 runs to 17 residues. Trimming shortened V by 5 bases and J by 1 base, and 18 bases separated the two germline ends. The CDR3 DNA reads as TGTGCCAGCAGTCCTGTTGGAGCCCAGTTGTCCTACAATGAGCAGTTCTTC. It is translated as CASSPVGAQLSYNEQFF.